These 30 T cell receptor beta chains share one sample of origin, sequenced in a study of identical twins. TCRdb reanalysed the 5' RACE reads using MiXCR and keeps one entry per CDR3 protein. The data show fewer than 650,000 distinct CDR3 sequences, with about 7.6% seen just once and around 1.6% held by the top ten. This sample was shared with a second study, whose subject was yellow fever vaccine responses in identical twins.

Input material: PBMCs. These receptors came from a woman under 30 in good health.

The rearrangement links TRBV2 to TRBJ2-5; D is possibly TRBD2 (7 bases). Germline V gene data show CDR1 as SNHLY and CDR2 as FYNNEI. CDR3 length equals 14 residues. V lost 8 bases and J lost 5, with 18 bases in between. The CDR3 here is CASVRGAGGETQYF. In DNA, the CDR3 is TGTGCCAGCGTACGGGGGGCTGGGGGGGAGACCCAGTACTTC.

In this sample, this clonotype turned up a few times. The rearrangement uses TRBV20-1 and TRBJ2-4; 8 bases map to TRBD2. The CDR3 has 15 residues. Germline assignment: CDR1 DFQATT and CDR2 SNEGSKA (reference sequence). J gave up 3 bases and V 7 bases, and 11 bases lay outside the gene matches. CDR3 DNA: TGCAGTGGTTACCCCCCAACTAGCGGCAAAAACATTCAGTACTTC. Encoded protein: CSGYPPTSGKNIQYF.

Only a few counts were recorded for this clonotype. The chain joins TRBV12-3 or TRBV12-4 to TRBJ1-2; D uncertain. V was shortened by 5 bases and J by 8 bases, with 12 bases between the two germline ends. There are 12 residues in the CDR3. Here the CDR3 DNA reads TGTGCCAGCAGTCCGGAGCAGATCGGCTACACCTTC. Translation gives CASSPEQIGYTF.

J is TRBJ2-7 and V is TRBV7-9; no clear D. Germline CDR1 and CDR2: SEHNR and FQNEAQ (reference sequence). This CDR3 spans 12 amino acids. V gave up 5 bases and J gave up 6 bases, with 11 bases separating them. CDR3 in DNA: TGTGCCAGCAGCCCTGAGGCACGCGAGCAGTACTTC. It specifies CASSPEAREQYF. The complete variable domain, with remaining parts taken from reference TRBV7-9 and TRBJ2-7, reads DTGVSQNPRHKITKRGQNVTFRCDPISEHNRLYWYRQTLGQGPEFLTYFQNEAQLEKSRLLSDRFSAERPKGSFSTLEIQRTEQGDSAMYLCASSPEAREQYFGPGTRLTVT.

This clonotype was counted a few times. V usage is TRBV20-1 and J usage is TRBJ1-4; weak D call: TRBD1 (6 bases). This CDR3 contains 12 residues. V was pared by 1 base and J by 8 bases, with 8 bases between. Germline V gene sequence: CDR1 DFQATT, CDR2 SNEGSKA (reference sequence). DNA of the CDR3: TGCAGTGCTAGAGGGGGGCACGAAAAACTGTTTTTT. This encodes CSARGGHEKLFF.

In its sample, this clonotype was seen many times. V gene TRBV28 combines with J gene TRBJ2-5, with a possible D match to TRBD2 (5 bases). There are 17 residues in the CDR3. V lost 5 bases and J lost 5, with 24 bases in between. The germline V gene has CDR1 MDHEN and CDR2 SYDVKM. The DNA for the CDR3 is TGTGCCAGCAGTATACTAGGTCGAGGTTTCTTTAGGGAGACCCAGTACTTC. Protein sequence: CASSILGRGFFRETQYF.

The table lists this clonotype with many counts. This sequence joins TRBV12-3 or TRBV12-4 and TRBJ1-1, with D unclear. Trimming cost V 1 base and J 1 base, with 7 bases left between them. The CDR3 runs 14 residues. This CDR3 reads CASSLVGWNTEAFF. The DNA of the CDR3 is TGTGCCAGCAGTTTAGTAGGGTGGAACACTGAAGCTTTCTTT.

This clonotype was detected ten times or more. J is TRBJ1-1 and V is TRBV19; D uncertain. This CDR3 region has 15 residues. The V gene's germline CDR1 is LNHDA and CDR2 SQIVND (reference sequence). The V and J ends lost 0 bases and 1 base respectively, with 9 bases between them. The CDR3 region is CASSIEAGGNTEAFF. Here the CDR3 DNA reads TGTGCCAGTAGTATAGAAGCAGGAGGGAACACTGAAGCTTTCTTT.

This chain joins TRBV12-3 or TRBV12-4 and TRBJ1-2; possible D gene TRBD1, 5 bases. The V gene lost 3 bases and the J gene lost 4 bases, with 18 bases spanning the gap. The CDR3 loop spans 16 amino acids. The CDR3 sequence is CASSFRARVQGYGYTF. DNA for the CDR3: TGTGCCAGCAGTTTTAGGGCAAGGGTTCAGGGCTATGGCTACACCTTC.

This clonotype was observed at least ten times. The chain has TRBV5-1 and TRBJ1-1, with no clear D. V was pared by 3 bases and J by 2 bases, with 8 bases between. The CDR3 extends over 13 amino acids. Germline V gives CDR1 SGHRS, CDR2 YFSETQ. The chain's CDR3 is CASSSVTNTEAFF. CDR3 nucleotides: TGCGCCAGCAGCTCCGTGACAAACACTGAAGCTTTCTTT.

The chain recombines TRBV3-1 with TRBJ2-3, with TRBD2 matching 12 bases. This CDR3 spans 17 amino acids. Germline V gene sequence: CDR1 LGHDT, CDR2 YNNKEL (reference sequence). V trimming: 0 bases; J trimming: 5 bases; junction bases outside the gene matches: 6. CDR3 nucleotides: TGTGCCAGCAGCCAAGAAGGACTAGCGGGGTTAGGAGATACGCAGTATTTT. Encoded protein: CASSQEGLAGLGDTQYF.

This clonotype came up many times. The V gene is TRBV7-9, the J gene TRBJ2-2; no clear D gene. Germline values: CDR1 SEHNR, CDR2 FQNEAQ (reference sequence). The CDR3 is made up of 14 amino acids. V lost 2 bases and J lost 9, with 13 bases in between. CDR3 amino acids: CASSLTGNDRELFF. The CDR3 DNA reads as TGTGCCAGCAGCTTAACCGGCAACGACAGGGAGCTGTTTTTT.

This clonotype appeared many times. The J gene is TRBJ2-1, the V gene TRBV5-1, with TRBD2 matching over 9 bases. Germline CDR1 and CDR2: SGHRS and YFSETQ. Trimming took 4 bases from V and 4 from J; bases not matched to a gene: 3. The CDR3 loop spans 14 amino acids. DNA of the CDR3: TGCGCCAGCAGCGCGGGGGGGACTTACAATGAGCAGTTCTTC. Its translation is CASSAGGTYNEQFF.

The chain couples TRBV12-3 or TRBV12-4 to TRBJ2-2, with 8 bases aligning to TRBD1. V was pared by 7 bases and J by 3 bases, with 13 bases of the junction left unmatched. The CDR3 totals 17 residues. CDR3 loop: CASTPVKGQEYTGELFF. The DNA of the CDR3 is TGTGCCAGCACCCCGGTAAAGGGACAGGAATACACCGGGGAGCTGTTTTTT.

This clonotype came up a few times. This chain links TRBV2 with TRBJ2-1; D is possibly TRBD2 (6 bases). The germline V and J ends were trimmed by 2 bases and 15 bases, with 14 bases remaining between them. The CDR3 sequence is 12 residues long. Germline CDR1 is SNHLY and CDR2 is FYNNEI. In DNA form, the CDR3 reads TGTGCCAGCAGTGAACTCCGGGACTCTCGGTTCTTC. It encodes CASSELRDSRFF.

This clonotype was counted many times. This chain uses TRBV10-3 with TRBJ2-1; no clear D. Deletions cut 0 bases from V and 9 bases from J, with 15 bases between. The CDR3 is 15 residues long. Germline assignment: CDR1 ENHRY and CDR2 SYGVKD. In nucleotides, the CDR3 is TGTGCCATCAGTGAGTCGACCCTAAAGCTCGGTGAGCAGTTCTTC. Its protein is CAISESTLKLGEQFF.

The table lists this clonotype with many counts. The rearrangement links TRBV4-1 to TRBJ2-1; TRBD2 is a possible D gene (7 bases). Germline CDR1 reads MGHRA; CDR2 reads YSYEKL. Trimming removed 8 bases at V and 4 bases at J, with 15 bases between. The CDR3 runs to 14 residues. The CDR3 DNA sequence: TGCGCCAGCCGGCCGGGGGGCGAGTACAATGAGCAGTTCTTC. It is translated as CASRPGGEYNEQFF.

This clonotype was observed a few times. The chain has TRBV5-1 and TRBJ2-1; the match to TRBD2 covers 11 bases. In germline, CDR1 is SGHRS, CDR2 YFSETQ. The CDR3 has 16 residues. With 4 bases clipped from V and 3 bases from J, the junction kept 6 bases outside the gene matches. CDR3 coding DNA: TGCGCCAGCAGCCCAGGGACTAGCGGAAACTACAATGAGCAGTTCTTC. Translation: CASSPGTSGNYNEQFF.

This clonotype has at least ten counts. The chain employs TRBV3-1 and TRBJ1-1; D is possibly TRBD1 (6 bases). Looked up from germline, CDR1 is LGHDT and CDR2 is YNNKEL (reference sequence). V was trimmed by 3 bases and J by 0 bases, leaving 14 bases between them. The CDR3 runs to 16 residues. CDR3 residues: CASSQGAIVMNTEAFF. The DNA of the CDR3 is TGTGCCAGCAGCCAGGGGGCGATAGTCATGAACACTGAAGCTTTCTTT.

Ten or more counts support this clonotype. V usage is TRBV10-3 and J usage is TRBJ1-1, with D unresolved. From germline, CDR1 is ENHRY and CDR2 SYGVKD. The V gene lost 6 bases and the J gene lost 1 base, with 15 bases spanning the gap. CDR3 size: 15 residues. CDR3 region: CAIRAPTAKNTEAFF. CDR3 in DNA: TGTGCCATCAGGGCCCCAACAGCCAAGAACACTGAAGCTTTCTTT.

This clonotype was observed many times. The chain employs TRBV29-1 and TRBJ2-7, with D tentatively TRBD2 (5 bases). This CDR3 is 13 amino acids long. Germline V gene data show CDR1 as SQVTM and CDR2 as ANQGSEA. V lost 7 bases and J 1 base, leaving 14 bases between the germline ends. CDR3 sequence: CSARGLRSYEQYF. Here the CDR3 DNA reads TGCAGCGCTCGAGGGCTTCGTTCCTACGAGCAGTACTTC.

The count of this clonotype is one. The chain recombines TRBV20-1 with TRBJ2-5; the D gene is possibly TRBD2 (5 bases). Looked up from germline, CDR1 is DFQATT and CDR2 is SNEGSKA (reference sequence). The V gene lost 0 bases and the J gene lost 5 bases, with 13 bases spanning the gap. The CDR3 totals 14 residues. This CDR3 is CSARDRRILETQYF. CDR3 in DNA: TGCAGTGCTAGAGATCGGAGGATACTGGAGACCCAGTACTTC.

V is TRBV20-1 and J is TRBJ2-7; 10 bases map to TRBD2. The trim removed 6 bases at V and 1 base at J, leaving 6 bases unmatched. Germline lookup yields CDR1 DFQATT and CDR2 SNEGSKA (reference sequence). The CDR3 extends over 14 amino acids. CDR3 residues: CSAQLAGNSYEQYV. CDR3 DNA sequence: TGCAGTGCCCAACTAGCGGGGAATTCCTACGAGCAGTACGTC.

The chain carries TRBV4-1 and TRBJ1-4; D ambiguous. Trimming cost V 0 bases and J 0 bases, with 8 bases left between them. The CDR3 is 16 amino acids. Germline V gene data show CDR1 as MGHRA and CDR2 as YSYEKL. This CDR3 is CASSQDPRATNEKLFF. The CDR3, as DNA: TGCGCCAGCAGCCAAGACCCTAGGGCAACTAATGAAAAACTGTTTTTT.

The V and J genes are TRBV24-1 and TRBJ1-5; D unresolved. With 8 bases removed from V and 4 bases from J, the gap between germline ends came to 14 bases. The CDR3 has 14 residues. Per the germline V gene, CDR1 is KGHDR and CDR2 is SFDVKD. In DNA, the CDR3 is TGTGCCACCATGGGTAGAGATTCAAATCAGCCCCAGCATTTT. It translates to CATMGRDSNQPQHF.

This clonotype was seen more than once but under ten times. CDR3 DNA sequence: TGTGCCAGCAGCCCACTATTTAAGCGGGGGACGGATACGCAGTATTTT. This translates into CASSPLFKRGTDTQYF. The chain links TRBV11-2 to TRBJ2-3; 8 bases are shared with TRBD2. This CDR3 comprises 16 residues. The V gene's germline CDR1 is SGHAT and CDR2 FQNNGV. Unmatched junction bases numbered 13, after V lost 5 bases and J lost 6 bases.

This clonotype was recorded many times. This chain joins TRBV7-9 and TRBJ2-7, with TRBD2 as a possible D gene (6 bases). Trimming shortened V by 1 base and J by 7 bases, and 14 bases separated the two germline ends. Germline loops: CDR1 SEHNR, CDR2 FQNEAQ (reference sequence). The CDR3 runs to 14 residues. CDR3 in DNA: TGTGCCAGCAGCTTAGTTGGGACTCCAAATGAGCAGTACTTC. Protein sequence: CASSLVGTPNEQYF. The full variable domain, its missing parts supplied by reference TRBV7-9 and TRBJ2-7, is DTGVSQNPRHKITKRGQNVTFRCDPISEHNRLYWYRQTLGQGPEFLTYFQNEAQLEKSRLLSDRFSAERPKGSFSTLEIQRTEQGDSAMYLCASSLVGTPNEQYFGPGTRLTVT.

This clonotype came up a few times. The CDR3 sequence is CASGRQGSAEAFF. In DNA, the CDR3 is TGTGCCAGCGGTAGACAGGGCTCGGCTGAAGCTTTCTTT. This chain links TRBV6-1 with TRBJ1-1, with 7 bases identical to TRBD1. The CDR3 runs 13 residues. The germline gives CDR1 MNHNS, CDR2 SASEGT. The junction had 9 bases not matched to a gene; V was cut back by 8 bases and J by 6 bases.

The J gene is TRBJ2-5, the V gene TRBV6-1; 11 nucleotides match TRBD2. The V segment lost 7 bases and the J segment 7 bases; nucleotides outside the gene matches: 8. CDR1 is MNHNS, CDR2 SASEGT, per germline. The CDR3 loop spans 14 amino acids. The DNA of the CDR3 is TGTGCCAGCAACCAACTAGCGGGAGAAGCGACCCAGTACTTC. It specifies CASNQLAGEATQYF.

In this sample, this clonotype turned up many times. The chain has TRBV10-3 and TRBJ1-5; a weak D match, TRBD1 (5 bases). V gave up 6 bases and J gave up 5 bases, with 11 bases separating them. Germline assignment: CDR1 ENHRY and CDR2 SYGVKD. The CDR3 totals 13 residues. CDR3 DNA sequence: TGTGCCATCAGCCCCGACAGCGATCAGCCCCAGCATTTT. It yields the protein CAISPDSDQPQHF.